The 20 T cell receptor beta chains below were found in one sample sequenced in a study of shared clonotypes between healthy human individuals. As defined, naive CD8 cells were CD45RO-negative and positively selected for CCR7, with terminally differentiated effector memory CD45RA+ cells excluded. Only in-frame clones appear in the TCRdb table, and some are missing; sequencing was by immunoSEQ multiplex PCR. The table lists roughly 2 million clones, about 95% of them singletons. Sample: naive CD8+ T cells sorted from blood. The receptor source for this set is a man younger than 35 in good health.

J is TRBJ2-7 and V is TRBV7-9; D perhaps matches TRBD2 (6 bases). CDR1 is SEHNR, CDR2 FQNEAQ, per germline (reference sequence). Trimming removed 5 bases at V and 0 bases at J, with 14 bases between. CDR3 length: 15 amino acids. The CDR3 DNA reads TGTGCCAGCAGCCCGTCGGTAGCGGCCTCCTACGAGCAGTACTTC. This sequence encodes CASSPSVAASYEQYF.

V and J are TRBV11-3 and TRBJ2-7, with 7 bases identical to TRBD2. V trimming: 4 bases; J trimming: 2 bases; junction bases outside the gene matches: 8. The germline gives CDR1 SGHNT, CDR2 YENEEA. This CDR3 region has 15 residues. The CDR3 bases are TGTGCCAGCAGCTGGGGGTCTAGCGGAGCCTACGAGCAGTACTTC. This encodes CASSWGSSGAYEQYF.

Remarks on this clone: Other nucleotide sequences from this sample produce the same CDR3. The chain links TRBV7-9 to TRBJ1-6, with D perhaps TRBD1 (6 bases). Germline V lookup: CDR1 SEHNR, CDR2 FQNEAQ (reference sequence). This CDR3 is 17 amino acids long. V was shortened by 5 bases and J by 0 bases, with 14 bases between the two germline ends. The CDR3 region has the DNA TGTGCCAGCAGCCCGGGACAAGGAAGCTCCTATAATTCACCCCTCCACTTT. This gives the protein CASSPGQGSSYNSPLHF.

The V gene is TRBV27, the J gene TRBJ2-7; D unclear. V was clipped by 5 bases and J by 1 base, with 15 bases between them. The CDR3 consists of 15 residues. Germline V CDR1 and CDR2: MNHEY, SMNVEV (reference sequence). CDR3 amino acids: CASSAVLGKSYEQYF. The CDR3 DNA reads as TGTGCCAGCAGTGCCGTCCTGGGGAAATCCTACGAGCAGTACTTC.

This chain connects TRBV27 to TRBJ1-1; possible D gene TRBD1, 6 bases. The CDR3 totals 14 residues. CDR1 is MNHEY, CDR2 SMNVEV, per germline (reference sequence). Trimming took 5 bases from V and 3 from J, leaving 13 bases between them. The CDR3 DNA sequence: TGTGCCAGCAGTCCGCACCCAGGGGACACTGAAGCTTTCTTT. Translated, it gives CASSPHPGDTEAFF.

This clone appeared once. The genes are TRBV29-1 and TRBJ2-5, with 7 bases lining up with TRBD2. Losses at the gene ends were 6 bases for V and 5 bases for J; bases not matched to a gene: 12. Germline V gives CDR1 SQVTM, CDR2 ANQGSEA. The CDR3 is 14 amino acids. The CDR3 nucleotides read TGCAGCGTCGACCTGGGGGAGGGCCAGGAGACCCAGTACTTC. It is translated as CSVDLGEGQETQYF.

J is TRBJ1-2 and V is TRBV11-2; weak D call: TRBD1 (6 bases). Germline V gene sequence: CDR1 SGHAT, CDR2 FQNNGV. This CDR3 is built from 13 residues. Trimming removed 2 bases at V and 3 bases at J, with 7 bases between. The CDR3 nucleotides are TGTGCCAGCAGCTTAACAGGGTACTATGGCTACACCTTC. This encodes CASSLTGYYGYTF.

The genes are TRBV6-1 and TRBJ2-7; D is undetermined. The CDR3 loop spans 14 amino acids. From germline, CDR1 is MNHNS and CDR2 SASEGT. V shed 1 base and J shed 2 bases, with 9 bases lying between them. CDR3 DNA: TGTGCCAGCAGTGAAGACGGGCAGGCCTACGAGCAGTACTTC. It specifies CASSEDGQAYEQYF.

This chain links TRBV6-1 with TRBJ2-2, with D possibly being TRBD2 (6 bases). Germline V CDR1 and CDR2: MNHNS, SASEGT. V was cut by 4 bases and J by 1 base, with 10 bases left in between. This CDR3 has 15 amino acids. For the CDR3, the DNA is TGTGCCAGCAGTGGGGACTTGGGGAACACCGGGGAGCTGTTTTTT. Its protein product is CASSGDLGNTGELFF.

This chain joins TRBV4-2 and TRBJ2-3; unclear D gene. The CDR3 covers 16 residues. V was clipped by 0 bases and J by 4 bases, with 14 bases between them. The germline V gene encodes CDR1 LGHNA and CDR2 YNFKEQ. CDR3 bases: TGTGCCAGCAGCCAAGATCCCTTAGTGTCACCAGATACGCAGTATTTT. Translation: CASSQDPLVSPDTQYF.

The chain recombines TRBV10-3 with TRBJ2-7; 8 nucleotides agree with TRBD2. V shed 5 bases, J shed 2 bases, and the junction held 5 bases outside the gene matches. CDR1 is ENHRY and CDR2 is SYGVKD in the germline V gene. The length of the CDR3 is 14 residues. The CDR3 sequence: CAISLSGSPYEQYF. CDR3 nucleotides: TGTGCCATCAGTCTGAGCGGGAGCCCCTACGAGCAGTACTTC.

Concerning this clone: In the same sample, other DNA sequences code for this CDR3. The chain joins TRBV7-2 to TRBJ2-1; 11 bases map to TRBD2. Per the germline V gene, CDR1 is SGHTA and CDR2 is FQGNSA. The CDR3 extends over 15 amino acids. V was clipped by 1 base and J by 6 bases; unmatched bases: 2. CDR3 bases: TGTGCCAGCAGCTTAGGGCTAGCGGGAGGCAATGAGCAGTTCTTC. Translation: CASSLGLAGGNEQFF.

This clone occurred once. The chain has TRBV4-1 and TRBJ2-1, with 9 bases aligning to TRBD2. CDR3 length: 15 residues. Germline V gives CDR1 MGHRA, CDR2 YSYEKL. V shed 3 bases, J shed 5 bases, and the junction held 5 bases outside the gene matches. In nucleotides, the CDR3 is TGCGCCAGCAGCCATCGGCTAGCGGGAAACAATGAGCAGTTCTTC. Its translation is CASSHRLAGNNEQFF.

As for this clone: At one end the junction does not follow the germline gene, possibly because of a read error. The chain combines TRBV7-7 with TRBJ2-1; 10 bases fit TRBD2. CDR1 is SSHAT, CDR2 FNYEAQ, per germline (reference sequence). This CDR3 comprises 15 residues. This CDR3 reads CASSPLAGELHEQFF. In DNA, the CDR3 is TGTGCTAGCAGCCCGCTAGCGGGAGAGCTCCATGAGCAGTTCTTC.

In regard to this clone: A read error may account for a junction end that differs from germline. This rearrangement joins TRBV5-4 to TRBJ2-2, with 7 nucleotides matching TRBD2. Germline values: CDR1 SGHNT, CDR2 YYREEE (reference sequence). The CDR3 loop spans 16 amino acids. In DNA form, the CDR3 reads TGTGCCAGCAGCTCTAGCGGAGACTCTCCCACCCGGGAGCTGTTTTTT. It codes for CASSSSGDSPTRELFF.

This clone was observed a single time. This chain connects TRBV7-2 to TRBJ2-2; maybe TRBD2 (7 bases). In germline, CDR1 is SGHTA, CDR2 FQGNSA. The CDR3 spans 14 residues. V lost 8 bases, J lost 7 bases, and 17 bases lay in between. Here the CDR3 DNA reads TGTGCCAGCGCGAACGGGGGGCTGAGCGGGGAGCTGTTTTTT. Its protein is CASANGGLSGELFF.

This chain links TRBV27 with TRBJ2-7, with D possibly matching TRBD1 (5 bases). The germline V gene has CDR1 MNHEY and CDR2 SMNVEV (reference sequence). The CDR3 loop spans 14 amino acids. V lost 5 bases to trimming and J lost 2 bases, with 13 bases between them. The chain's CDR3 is CASSESRVAYEQYF. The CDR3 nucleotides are TGTGCCAGCAGTGAGTCCAGGGTGGCCTACGAGCAGTACTTC.

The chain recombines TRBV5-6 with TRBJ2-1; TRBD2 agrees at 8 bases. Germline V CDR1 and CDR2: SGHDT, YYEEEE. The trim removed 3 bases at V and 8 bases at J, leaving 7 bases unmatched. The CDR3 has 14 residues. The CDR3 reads CASSYSGTLYEQFF. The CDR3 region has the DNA TGTGCCAGCAGCTATAGCGGGACGCTCTATGAGCAGTTCTTC.

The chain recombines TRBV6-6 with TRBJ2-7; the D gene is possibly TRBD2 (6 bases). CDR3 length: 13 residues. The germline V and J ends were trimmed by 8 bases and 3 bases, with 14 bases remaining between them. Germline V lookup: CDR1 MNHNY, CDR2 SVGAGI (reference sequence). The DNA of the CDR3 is TGTGCCAGCCGAAACCCGGGGGACTACGAGCAGTACTTC. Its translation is CASRNPGDYEQYF.

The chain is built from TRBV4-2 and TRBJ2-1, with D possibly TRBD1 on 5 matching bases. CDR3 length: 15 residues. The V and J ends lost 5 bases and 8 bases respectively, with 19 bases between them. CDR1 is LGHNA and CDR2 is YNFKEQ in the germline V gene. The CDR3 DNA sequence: TGTGCCAGCAGCTCCAGGGTGGATGGATATGATGAGCAGTTCTTC. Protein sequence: CASSSRVDGYDEQFF.